Presented here are 17 T cell receptor beta chains from one specimen sequenced in a study of post-analysis software for immune sequencing data. Study results and limitations: Among a handful of TRBV segments more frequent in patients than controls were TRBV5-6, TRBV5-1 and TRBV20-1.

No antigens are known for them. Each TCR beta cDNA library carried unique molecular identifiers. Each CDR3 protein gets one entry after TCRdb re-called the PCR reads with MiXCR. Of fewer than 850,000 distinct CDR3 sequences in the sample, 25% to 30% are singletons; the top ten hold roughly 0.54%. Sequenced input: blood. The receptors stem from a girl between 5 and 17 years old with multiple sclerosis.

This clonotype was counted once. The rearrangement joins TRBV9 to TRBJ2-2; D perhaps matches TRBD1 (8 bases). V was pared by 4 bases and J by 1 base, with 14 bases between. The germline V gene encodes CDR1 SGDLS and CDR2 YYNGEE. This CDR3 is 16 amino acids long. The CDR3 protein is CASSKNRGGNTGELFF. CDR3 nucleotides: TGTGCCAGCAGCAAGAACAGGGGGGGGAACACCGGGGAGCTGTTTTTT.

The V call is TRBV29-1, the J call TRBJ1-4, with TRBD1 identical over 10 bases. Germline CDR1 is SQVTM and CDR2 is ANQGSEA. This CDR3 has 12 amino acids. V was clipped by 7 bases and J by 8 bases; unmatched bases: 4. CDR3 coding DNA: TGCAGCGGACAGGGGGCTTGGGAAAAACTGTTTTTT. Protein sequence: CSGQGAWEKLFF.

The chain combines TRBV9 with TRBJ1-2; D remains unclear. The CDR3 contains 12 residues. V was trimmed by 0 bases and J by 7 bases, leaving 7 bases between them. CDR1 is SGDLS and CDR2 is YYNGEE in the germline V gene. Written as DNA, the CDR3 is TGTGCCAGCAGCGTAGGAAACGGTGGCTACACCTTC. It specifies CASSVGNGGYTF.

This chain connects TRBV12-3 or TRBV12-4 to TRBJ2-3; maybe TRBD1 (7 bases). This CDR3 has 15 residues. V lost 6 bases, J lost 13 bases, and 26 bases lay in between. CDR3 loop: CASSPRGDGTDAEYF. For the CDR3, the DNA is TGTGCCAGCAGCCCCAGGGGGGATGGCACAGATGCGGAGTATTTT.

The chain recombines TRBV18 with TRBJ1-2; D call uncertain. Trimming pared 2 bases from V and 6 bases from J, leaving 10 bases between. The CDR3 sequence is 13 residues long. CDR1 is KGHSH, CDR2 LQKENI, per germline. The CDR3 coding sequence is TGTGCCAGCTCACCAAAACACCTCCATGGCTACACCTTC. This translates into CASSPKHLHGYTF.

The chain combines TRBV2 with TRBJ1-1; TRBD1 aligns across 8 bases. Germline V gene lookup returns CDR1 SNHLY and CDR2 FYNNEI. Losses at the gene ends were 6 bases for V and 5 bases for J; bases not matched to a gene: 8. CDR3 length equals 14 residues. This CDR3 reads CASRLYRGETEAFF. For the CDR3, the DNA is TGTGCCAGCAGGTTATACAGGGGGGAGACTGAAGCTTTCTTT.

The chain recombines TRBV2 with TRBJ2-7; D uncertain. Germline V gene sequence: CDR1 SNHLY, CDR2 FYNNEI. The CDR3 runs 13 residues. Trimming removed 7 bases at V and 2 bases at J, with 12 bases between. The CDR3 DNA reads as TGTGCCAGCACCCACACGAGAGCCTACGAGCAGTACTTC. This gives the protein CASTHTRAYEQYF.

CDR3 region: CAISVSLSPSTDTQYF. The CDR3 nucleotides read TGTGCCATCAGTGTTTCCTTGAGCCCTAGCACAGATACGCAGTATTTT. The chain employs TRBV10-3 and TRBJ2-3; D is unresolved. V was pared by 4 bases and J by 0 bases, with 14 bases between. The CDR3 has 16 residues. Germline-derived CDR1 and CDR2 are ENHRY and SYGVKD.

The sample holds a few counts of this clonotype. The rearrangement links TRBV28 to TRBJ2-5, with D perhaps matching TRBD1 (6 bases). With 1 base removed from V and 6 bases from J, the gap between germline ends came to 24 bases. This CDR3 is 18 amino acids long. CDR1 and CDR2 (germline): MDHEN, SYDVKM. In nucleotides, the CDR3 is TGTGCCAGCAGTTTATCCCACCTCACTACAGGGTTTTGGCAGACCCAGTACTTC. It yields the protein CASSLSHLTTGFWQTQYF.

V and J are TRBV5-1 and TRBJ2-5; 9 bases map to TRBD2. The assigned J gene may be wrong: the sequence end matches TRBJ2-7 better. This CDR3 region has 16 residues. Per the germline V gene, CDR1 is SGHRS and CDR2 is YFSETQ. The chain's CDR3 is CASSLYPSGATYEQYF. In DNA form, the CDR3 reads TGCGCCAGCAGCTTGTATCCTAGCGGGGCTACCTACGAGCAGTACTTC.

This clonotype was observed a handful of times. CDR3 bases: TGCAGTGCCCACACTAATGCGGGAGGTCGCGAGCAGTACTTC. Its protein is CSAHTNAGGREQYF. The J gene is TRBJ2-5, the V gene TRBV20-1, with 8 positions matching TRBD2. The assigned J gene may be wrong: the sequence end matches TRBJ2-7 better. This CDR3 is built from 14 residues. Germline CDR1 is DFQATT and CDR2 is SNEGSKA (reference sequence).

The chain has TRBV4-2 and TRBJ1-2, with D possibly TRBD1 on 6 matching bases. Trimming took 4 bases from V and 3 from J, leaving 21 bases between them. CDR3 size: 17 residues. CDR1 LGHNA and CDR2 YNFKEQ come from the germline V gene. The CDR3, as DNA: TGTGCCAGCAGCCTCATCTCCGAAGGACAGATATACTATGGCTACACCTTC. Residues: CASSLISEGQIYYGYTF.

The CDR3 sequence is CSARVRGTSTDTQYF. DNA of the CDR3: TGCAGTGCTAGAGTCCGCGGAACGAGCACAGATACGCAGTATTTT. V usage is TRBV20-1 and J usage is TRBJ2-3; the D is unclear. The CDR3 is 15 residues long. Germline V CDR1 and CDR2: DFQATT, SNEGSKA (reference sequence). The V gene lost 1 base and the J gene lost 0 bases, with 11 bases spanning the gap.

The CDR3 sequence: CASSDDRGWTDTQYF. CDR3 nucleotide sequence: TGTGCCAGCAGTGATGACAGGGGGTGGACAGATACGCAGTATTTT. The chain combines TRBV2 with TRBJ2-3, with TRBD1 identical over 9 bases. CDR1 is SNHLY, CDR2 FYNNEI, per germline. V lost 3 bases, J lost 3 bases, and 4 bases stayed unmatched. This CDR3 is built from 15 residues.

This clonotype occurred a few times. The chain recombines TRBV18 with TRBJ2-5, with TRBD1 matching 9 bases. The V gene's germline CDR1 is KGHSH and CDR2 LQKENI. The J segment lost 5 bases and the V segment lost 4 bases, leaving 8 bases of the junction unmatched. The CDR3 length is 15 residues. Here the CDR3 reads CASSQKTGGAETQYF. The CDR3, as DNA: TGTGCCAGCTCACAGAAGACAGGGGGAGCGGAGACCCAGTACTTC.

As for this clonotype: A much bigger clone sits one base away, suggesting this may be a read error. The chain joins TRBV29-1 to TRBJ2-7; D not resolved. The germline gives CDR1 SQVTM, CDR2 ANQGSEA. The length of the CDR3 is 12 residues. The CDR3 DNA sequence: TGCAGCGTTGTGGGCAGCTCCTACGGGCAGTACTTC. This codes for CSVVGSSYGQYF.

V usage is TRBV5-1 and J usage is TRBJ2-5, with 9 positions matching TRBD1. This CDR3 has 15 residues. CDR1 is SGHRS and CDR2 is YFSETQ in the germline V gene. V was clipped by 4 bases and J by 3 bases; unmatched bases: 7. The DNA for the CDR3 is TGCGCCAGCAGCGCTGGGACAGGGAACAAAGAGACCCAGTACTTC. Translated, it gives CASSAGTGNKETQYF.